The sample holds one count of the clone carrying this T cell receptor beta chain. Sequencing on ten immunoSEQ deep assay plates was performed for unsorted PBMC DNA. Generated by immunoSEQ multiplex PCR, the TCRdb table keeps only in-frame clones and is missing some. The sample records about 520,000 clones, about 78% being singletons. This sample is part of a study of shared clonotypes between healthy human individuals. The CDR3 consists of 13 residues. Per the germline V gene, CDR1 is GTSNPN and CDR2 is SVGIG (reference sequence). V dropped 6 bases and J dropped 1 base, with 12 bases sitting between them.

The sequence came from a woman aged 40 to 50 in good health. Some clones in this sample may be carry-over from other donors' samples. The sample taken for sequencing was PBMCs. V gene TRBV30 combines with J gene TRBJ1-1; D uncertain. The CDR3 here is CACSKGWNTEAFF. The CDR3 region has the DNA TGTGCCTGCTCGAAAGGGTGGAACACTGAAGCTTTCTTT. Together with reference TRBV30 and TRBJ1-1, the CDR3 gives the full variable domain: SQTIHQWPATLVQPVGSPLSLECTVEGTSNPNLYWYRQAAGRGLQLLFYSVGIGQISSEVPQNLSASRPQDRQFILSSKKLLLSDSGFYLCACSKGWNTEAFFGQGTRLTVV.